This T cell receptor (beta chain) was profiled in a study of graft-versus-host responses after intestinal transplantation. The CDR3 contains 15 residues. The germline CDR1 and CDR2 sequences are SGHAT and FQNNGV. V trimming: 4 bases; J trimming: 7 bases; junction bases outside the gene matches: 6. Points on this clone: Its specificity is not known.

Generated by immunoSEQ multiplex PCR, the TCRdb table keeps only in-frame clones and is missing some. The table lists 95,000 to 110,000 clones, about 88% of them singletons. Sequenced material: unstimulated CD4+ T cells sorted from spleen or lymph node cells, taken before intestinal transplant. The TCR was taken from a human donor who received an intestinal transplant. The V and J genes are TRBV11-2 and TRBJ1-6; 8 bases map to TRBD1. CDR3 protein: CASSSSDRENSPLHF. CDR3 DNA: TGTGCCAGCAGCTCCTCGGACAGGGAGAATTCACCCCTCCACTTT.